This is a list of T cell receptor beta chains from one sample in a study of T cells in Graves' hyperthyroidism and ophthalmopathy. One entry per CDR3 protein, called by TCRdb with MiXCR from the multiplex PCR reads. The table has some 500,000 distinct CDR3 sequences, approximately 14% seen once. Sequences were obtained from blood. These receptor sequences come from a woman aged 18-29 years with Graves' hyperthyroidism. CDR3s include the opening cysteine and the closing phenylalanine or tryptophan. D genes are given only for firm matches. Some rows have no size entry. The others give once, few or many, or a class for an expanded clone.

CDR3nt | CDR3aa | v_gene | d_gene | j_gene | abundance
TGTGCCAGCAACAGGGGATCAAGGGAGACCCAGTACTTC | CASNRGSRETQYF | TRBV12-3/TRBV12-4 | TRBD1 | TRBJ2-5 | many
TGTGCCAGCAGTTACGGGGTCGGAAACACCATATATTTT | CASSYGVGNTIYF | TRBV28 | NA | TRBJ1-3 | many
TGTGCCAGCAACTGGCAAGGGGCTAGCGAAACCTACAATGAGCAGTTCTTC | CASNWQGASETYNEQFF | TRBV7-9 | NA | TRBJ2-1 | many
TGTGCCAGCACCTGGACAGGGGTTTTCTACGAGCAGTACTTC | CASTWTGVFYEQYF | TRBV12-3/TRBV12-4 | TRBD1 | TRBJ2-7 | many
TGTGCCAGCGGTGATAGCGGACTAGTCACCGGGGAGCTGTTTTTT | CASGDSGLVTGELFF | TRBV6-1 | TRBD2 | TRBJ2-2 | many
TGCGCCAGCAGCAGCGAAATCGGTTCCTACGAGCAGTACTTC | CASSSEIGSYEQYF | TRBV5-1 | NA | TRBJ2-7 | few
TGTGCCAGCAGCTTAGGCCAACTAGCGGGAGGACTCGAGCAGTACTTC | CASSLGQLAGGLEQYF | TRBV13 | TRBD2 | TRBJ2-7 | many
TGTGCCAGCAGGGGACAGGCGACTTTCTTT | CASRGQATFF | TRBV12-3/TRBV12-4 | TRBD1 | TRBJ1-1 | NA
TGTGCCAGCATGGGGCCGGGGAACACAGATACGCAGTATTTT | CASMGPGNTDTQYF | TRBV9 | NA | TRBJ2-3 | NA
TGTGCCAGCAGCACCGGGAGGTTTTCGGCCAAAAACATTCAGTACTTC | CASSTGRFSAKNIQYF | TRBV6-1 | TRBD2 | TRBJ2-4 | many
TGTGCCATCAGTGCCCGGGACAGGAACACTGAAGCTTTCTTT | CAISARDRNTEAFF | TRBV10-3 | TRBD1 | TRBJ1-1 | many
TGTGCCAGCAGCTTGGGGAGAAGCGGGAGGTCTGAGCAGTTCTTC | CASSLGRSGRSEQFF | TRBV11-2 | TRBD2 | TRBJ2-1 | many
TGCGCCAGCAGTGAGGACGGGACCGTGAACACTGAAGCTTTCTTT | CASSEDGTVNTEAFF | TRBV10-2 | NA | TRBJ1-1 | NA
TGTGCCTGGAGCGCCGTGGAGCGGGCCGAGACCCAGTACTTC | CAWSAVERAETQYF | TRBV30 | NA | TRBJ2-5 | many
TGTGCCAGCAGCTCGGGACGGTCAGGCGAGACCCAGTACTTC | CASSSGRSGETQYF | TRBV5-6 | NA | TRBJ2-5 | many
TGTGCCAGCAGCCTCGTCGAGAGTTCACCCCTCCACTTT | CASSLVESSPLHF | TRBV7-3 | NA | TRBJ1-6 | many
TGTGCCAGCTGCACAGGGGGGACATCCTACGAGCAGTACTTC | CASCTGGTSYEQYF | TRBV28 | TRBD1 | TRBJ2-7 | many
TGTGCCAGCCTGGCGGGCCTTCATGAAAAACTGTTTTTT | CASLAGLHEKLFF | TRBV2 | NA | TRBJ1-4 | many
TGTGCCAGCAGAAAAGGCGGAGGCGGGCAAGCTTTCTTT | CASRKGGGGQAFF | TRBV7-8 | NA | TRBJ1-1 | few
TGCAGCGTTGAAGGCCTCGATCTAGCGGGAGGGTTAAATGAGCAGTTCTTC | CSVEGLDLAGGLNEQFF | TRBV29-1 | TRBD2 | TRBJ2-1 | NA
TGTGCCAGCAGCAGAGATGCGGTGAACACTGAAGCTTTCTTT | CASSRDAVNTEAFF | TRBV7-9 | NA | TRBJ1-1 | many
TGTGCCAGCTCACCAACGGGACCGAGCTACGAGCAGTACTTC | CASSPTGPSYEQYF | TRBV18 | NA | TRBJ2-7 | many
TGCAGTGACCCACTAGCCCGGACAGGCCTGGGTTGGGACAAAAACATTCAGTACTTC | CSDPLARTGLGWDKNIQYF | TRBV20-1 | NA | TRBJ2-4 | few
TGTGCCAGCCGGGGCGGGAGGGCCACCGGGGAGCTGTTTTTT | CASRGGRATGELFF | TRBV6-1 | TRBD2 | TRBJ2-2 | few
TGTGCCAGCAGGACAGGGGGCTATGAAAAACTGTTTTTT | CASRTGGYEKLFF | TRBV6-1 | TRBD1 | TRBJ1-4 | many
TGTGCCAGCAGCCAAGGTCACCTAACGAACACTGAAGCTTTCTTT | CASSQGHLTNTEAFF | TRBV3-1 | NA | TRBJ1-1 | many
TGTGCCAGCAGACAGGGGGAACAAGCTGAAGCTTTCTTT | CASRQGEQAEAFF | TRBV2 | TRBD1 | TRBJ1-1 | many
TGTGCCAACCCTAGCGGGAGGGCCTTGGAGACCCAGTACTTC | CANPSGRALETQYF | TRBV27 | TRBD2 | TRBJ2-5 | many
TGTGCCACCAGTGATACCGGGACTACGTCCTACAATGAGCAGTTCTTC | CATSDTGTTSYNEQFF | TRBV24-1 | TRBD2 | TRBJ2-1 | many
TGTGCCAGCAGCTACCTTACCGGGGACAGGGGCATCAATGAGCAGTTCTTC | CASSYLTGDRGINEQFF | TRBV13 | TRBD1 | TRBJ2-1 | NA
TGTGCCAGCAGCGTAAATCCGACGGACACTGAAGCTTTCTTT | CASSVNPTDTEAFF | TRBV9 | NA | TRBJ1-1 | few
TGTGCCAGCAGTTACGATCTCCTAGACGCCTACTCCTACGAGCAGTACTTC | CASSYDLLDAYSYEQYF | TRBV6-5 | NA | TRBJ2-7 | NA
TGCAGCGCCGAGAGGAACACTGAAGCTTTCTTT | CSAERNTEAFF | TRBV29-1 | NA | TRBJ1-1 | few
TGTGCCAGCAGCTTGGGGCGGGTAACTGAAGCTTTCTTT | CASSLGRVTEAFF | TRBV7-8 | NA | TRBJ1-1 | many
TGTGCCACCAGTGATTTCCGGGACGATGAGCAGTTCTTC | CATSDFRDDEQFF | TRBV24-1 | NA | TRBJ2-1 | NA
TGTGCCAGCAGCCACGGAGTGGGGAACAATCAGCCCCAGCATTTT | CASSHGVGNNQPQHF | TRBV7-9 | NA | TRBJ1-5 | many
TGTGCCAGCAGATCCTTACAGGGAAACACTGAAGCTTTCTTT | CASRSLQGNTEAFF | TRBV2 | NA | TRBJ1-1 | many
TGTGCCAGCAGCTTACCGACCACAGATACGCAGTATTTT | CASSLPTTDTQYF | TRBV11-2 | NA | TRBJ2-3 | once
TGTGCCAGCAGCGAAGGCGGGAACCAAGAGACCCAGTACTTC | CASSEGGNQETQYF | TRBV11-3 | NA | TRBJ2-5 | many
TGTGCCAGCAGCGAGGGGGGGGAGACTGAAGCTTTCTTT | CASSEGGETEAFF | TRBV9 | NA | TRBJ1-1 | few
TGTGCCAGCAGTTATCCAGGGGAGGCCGTCACTGAAGCTTTCTTT | CASSYPGEAVTEAFF | TRBV6-1 | NA | TRBJ1-1 | many
TGTGCCAGCAGTCCCAAATTTGGACTAGCGGGAGGGGGAGAGCAGTTCTTC | CASSPKFGLAGGGEQFF | TRBV6-1 | TRBD2 | TRBJ2-1 | many